These 12 T cell receptor beta chains were all obtained from the same sample, sequenced in a study of sequential checkpoint blockade in melanoma. Treatment specified: randomized to nivolumab then ipilimumab (arm A) or the reverse (arm B). Sequencing used immunoSEQ multiplex PCR; TCRdb keeps in-frame clones, though not all of them. The table has about 37,000 clones, 30% to 40% seen once. Sequencing was performed on tumor tissue (inferred from file names), taken from a patient given nivolumab and ipilimumab in sequence. The receptors here all came from a human donor with melanoma.

This clone was recorded a few times. The chain employs TRBV7-4 and TRBJ1-2; 7 bases match TRBD1. Germline V gene lookup returns CDR1 SGHVT and CDR2 SQSDAQ. V gave up 4 bases and J gave up 7 bases; unmatched junction bases: 6. This CDR3 comprises 13 residues. The CDR3 loop is CASSWMTGTGYTF. In DNA form, the CDR3 reads TGTGCCAGCAGCTGGATGACAGGGACTGGCTACACCTTC.

The chain links TRBV6-8 to TRBJ1-1, with D possibly matching TRBD1 (6 bases). Germline values: CDR1 MNHGY, CDR2 SAAAGT. The V end lost 2 bases, the J end lost 1 base, and 8 bases lay between the germline ends. The CDR3 runs 14 residues. CDR3 amino acids: CASSYQQGNTEAFF. CDR3 sequence (DNA): TGTGCCAGCAGTTACCAACAGGGGAACACTGAAGCTTTCTTT.

The chain is built from TRBV28 and TRBJ2-1; TRBD1 matches 7 bases. This CDR3 comprises 14 residues. The germline V gene encodes CDR1 MDHEN and CDR2 SYDVKM. With 8 bases clipped from V and 6 bases from J, the junction kept 10 bases outside the gene matches. For the CDR3, the DNA is TGTGCCAGCCAACCGGGACAGCGCCGCAATGAGCAGTTCTTC. Its protein product is CASQPGQRRNEQFF.

A few counts support this clone. V is TRBV9 and J is TRBJ2-3, with TRBD2 identical over 8 bases. This CDR3 has 16 amino acids. J was trimmed by 0 bases and V by 1 base; bases with no gene match: 4. Germline V CDR1 and CDR2: SGDLS, YYNGEE. For the CDR3, the DNA is TGTGCCAGCAGCGTAATGACGGGAGGGAGCACAGATACGCAGTATTTT. As protein: CASSVMTGGSTDTQYF.

There are a few counts of this clone. The rearrangement joins TRBV6-8 to TRBJ2-5, with D tentatively TRBD1 (6 bases). The V end was cut by 4 bases, the J end by 5 bases, with 14 bases between. This CDR3 is built from 14 residues. CDR1 MNHGY and CDR2 SAAAGT come from the germline V gene. The CDR3 spells CASSSQGHGETQYF. The CDR3 bases are TGTGCCAGCAGTTCCCAGGGACACGGGGAGACCCAGTACTTC.

This clone was counted only a few times. The chain links TRBV6-8 to TRBJ2-7; 9 bases align to TRBD2. Germline V gene data show CDR1 as MNHGY and CDR2 as SAAAGT. The V gene end was trimmed by 4 bases and the J gene end by 5 bases; junction bases not matched to a gene: 9. This CDR3 has 15 residues. The CDR3, as DNA: TGTGCCAGCAGTTCGGGCGGGGGGGCCGTAAACGAGCAGTACTTC. This gives the protein CASSSGGGAVNEQYF.

This sequence joins TRBV5-1 and TRBJ2-5; D is ambiguous. This CDR3 region has 14 residues. Trimming took off 1 base at V and 4 bases at J, with 11 bases between the two ends. The germline V gene has CDR1 SGHRS and CDR2 YFSETQ. The CDR3, as DNA: TGCGCCAGCAGCTTGAGTCTTGTGGGAGAGACCCAGTACTTC. This sequence encodes CASSLSLVGETQYF. Using reference TRBV5-1 and TRBJ2-5 for the parts outside the CDR3, the full variable domain is KAGVTQTPRYLIKTRGQQVTLSCSPISGHRSVSWYQQTPGQGLQFLFEYFSETQRNKGNFPGRFSGRQFSNSRSEMNVSTLELGDSALYLCASSLSLVGETQYFGPGTRLLVL.

The chain carries TRBV11-3 and TRBJ2-1, with D tentatively TRBD2 (5 bases). The CDR3 extends over 16 amino acids. Trimming stripped 2 bases from V and 6 bases from J, with 17 bases between. CDR1 and CDR2 from the germline V gene are SGHNT and YENEEA. The CDR3: CASSLIFLAEGNEQFF. CDR3 nucleotide sequence: TGTGCCAGCAGCTTAATATTCCTAGCTGAGGGCAATGAGCAGTTCTTC.

The chain has TRBV6-8 and TRBJ2-2; D gene uncertain. In germline, CDR1 is MNHGY, CDR2 SAAAGT. CDR3 length: 13 residues. Deletions cut 5 bases from V and 7 bases from J, with 11 bases between. CDR3 loop: CASSVERSGELFF. The DNA of the CDR3 is TGTGCCAGCAGTGTTGAAAGGAGCGGGGAGCTGTTTTTT.

The CDR3 DNA sequence: TGCGCCAGCAGCTTGGACAGCACTTACTACGAGCAGTACTTC. This translates into CASSLDSTYYEQYF. The V call is TRBV23-1, the J call TRBJ2-7; weak D call: TRBD1 (6 bases). Being an ORF, TRBV23-1 has a function that is uncertain. Deletions cut 6 bases from V and 3 bases from J, with 15 bases between. This CDR3 has 14 amino acids.

This clone was detected only a few times. The J gene is TRBJ2-3, the V gene TRBV9; D uncertain. The CDR3 extends over 13 amino acids. V shed 4 bases and J shed 0 bases, with 6 bases lying between them. Germline CDR1 SGDLS, CDR2 YYNGEE. CDR3 region: CASSSLSTDTQYF. As DNA, the CDR3 is TGTGCCAGCAGCTCCCTAAGCACAGATACGCAGTATTTT.

This clone has only a few counts. The chain joins TRBV6-8 to TRBJ1-6, with D tentatively TRBD1 (6 bases). There are 14 residues in the CDR3. Trimming removed 7 bases from V and 7 bases from J, with 14 bases in between. CDR1 is MNHGY and CDR2 is SAAAGT in the germline V gene. The CDR3 here is CASKGGLGNSPLHF. In DNA form, the CDR3 reads TGTGCCAGCAAAGGGGGGCTGGGAAATTCACCCCTCCACTTT.